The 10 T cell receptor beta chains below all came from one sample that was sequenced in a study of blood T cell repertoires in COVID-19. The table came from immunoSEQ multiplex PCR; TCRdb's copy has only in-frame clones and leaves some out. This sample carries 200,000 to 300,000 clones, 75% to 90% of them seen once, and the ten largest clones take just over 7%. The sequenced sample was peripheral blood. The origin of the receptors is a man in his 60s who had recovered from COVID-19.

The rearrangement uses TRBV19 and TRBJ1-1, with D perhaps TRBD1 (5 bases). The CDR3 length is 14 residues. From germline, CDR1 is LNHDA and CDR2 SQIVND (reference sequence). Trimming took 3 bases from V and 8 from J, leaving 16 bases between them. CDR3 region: CASSMGGRGSEAFF. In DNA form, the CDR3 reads TGTGCCAGTAGTATGGGGGGACGCGGCTCCGAAGCTTTCTTT.

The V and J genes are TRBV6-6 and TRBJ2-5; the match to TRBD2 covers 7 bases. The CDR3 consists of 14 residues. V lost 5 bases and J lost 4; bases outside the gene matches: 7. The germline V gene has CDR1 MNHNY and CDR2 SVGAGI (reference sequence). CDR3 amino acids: CASSSGAGGETQYF. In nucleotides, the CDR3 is TGTGCCAGCAGTAGCGGGGCGGGCGGAGAGACCCAGTACTTC.

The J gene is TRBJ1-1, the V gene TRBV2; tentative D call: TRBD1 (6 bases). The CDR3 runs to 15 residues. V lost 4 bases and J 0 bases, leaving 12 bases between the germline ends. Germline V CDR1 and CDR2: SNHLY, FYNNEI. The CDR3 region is CASSGGGPMNTEAFF. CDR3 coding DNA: TGTGCCAGCAGTGGCGGGGGGCCGATGAACACTGAAGCTTTCTTT.

DNA of the CDR3: TGTGCCAGCAGATCGGACAGGGGAGTGACCGGGGAGCTGTTTTTT. This sequence encodes CASRSDRGVTGELFF. V usage is TRBV28 and J usage is TRBJ2-2, with 9 bases that match TRBD1. The ends lost 6 bases at V and 5 bases at J; junction bases unmatched: 7. Germline V lookup: CDR1 MDHEN, CDR2 SYDVKM. There are 15 residues in the CDR3.

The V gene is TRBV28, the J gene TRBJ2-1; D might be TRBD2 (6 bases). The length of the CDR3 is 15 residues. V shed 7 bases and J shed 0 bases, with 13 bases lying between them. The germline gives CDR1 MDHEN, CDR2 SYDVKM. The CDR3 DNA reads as TGTGCCAGCACCGACGGGGACTTCTCCTACAATGAGCAGTTCTTC. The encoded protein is CASTDGDFSYNEQFF.

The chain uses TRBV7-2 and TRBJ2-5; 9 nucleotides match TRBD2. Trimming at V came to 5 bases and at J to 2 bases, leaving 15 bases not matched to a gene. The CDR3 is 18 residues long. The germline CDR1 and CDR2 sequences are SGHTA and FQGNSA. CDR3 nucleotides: TGTGCCAGCAGCCTCGCTTGGGCGGCTAGCGGGGAACAAGAGACCCAGTACTTC. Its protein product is CASSLAWAASGEQETQYF. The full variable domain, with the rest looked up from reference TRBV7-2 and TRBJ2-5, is GAGVSQSPSNKVTEKGKDVELRCDPISGHTALYWYRQSLGQGLEFLIYFQGNSAPDKSGLPSDRFSAERTGGSVSTLTIQRTQQEDSAVYLCASSLAWAASGEQETQYFGPGTRLLVL.

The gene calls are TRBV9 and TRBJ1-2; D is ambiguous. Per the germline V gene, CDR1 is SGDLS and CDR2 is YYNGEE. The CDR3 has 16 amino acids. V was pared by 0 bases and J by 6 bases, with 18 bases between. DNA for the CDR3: TGTGCCAGCAGCGTAGCTGCGACGGGGATCACCCATGGCTACACCTTC. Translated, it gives CASSVAATGITHGYTF.

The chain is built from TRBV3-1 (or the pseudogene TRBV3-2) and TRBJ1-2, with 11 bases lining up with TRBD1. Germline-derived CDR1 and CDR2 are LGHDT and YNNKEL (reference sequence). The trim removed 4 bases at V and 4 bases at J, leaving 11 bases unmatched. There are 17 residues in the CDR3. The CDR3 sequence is CASSPRTGGAKSYGYTF. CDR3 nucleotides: TGTGCCAGCAGCCCGCGGACAGGGGGCGCGAAGTCCTATGGCTACACCTTC.

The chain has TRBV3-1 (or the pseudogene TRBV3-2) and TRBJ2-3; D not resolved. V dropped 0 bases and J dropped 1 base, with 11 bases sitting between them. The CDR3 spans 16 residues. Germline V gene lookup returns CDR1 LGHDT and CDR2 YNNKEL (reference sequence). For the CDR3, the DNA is TGTGCCAGCAGCCAAGATTCCCTAGGAGGCACAGATACGCAGTATTTT. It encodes CASSQDSLGGTDTQYF.

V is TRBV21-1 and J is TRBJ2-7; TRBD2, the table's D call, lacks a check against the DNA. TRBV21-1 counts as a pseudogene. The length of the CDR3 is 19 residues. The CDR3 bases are TGTGCCAGCAGCAAATCGGGCGGGGCCTCCGATGGATTCTCCTACGAGCAGTACGTC. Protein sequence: CASSKSGGASDGFSYEQYV.